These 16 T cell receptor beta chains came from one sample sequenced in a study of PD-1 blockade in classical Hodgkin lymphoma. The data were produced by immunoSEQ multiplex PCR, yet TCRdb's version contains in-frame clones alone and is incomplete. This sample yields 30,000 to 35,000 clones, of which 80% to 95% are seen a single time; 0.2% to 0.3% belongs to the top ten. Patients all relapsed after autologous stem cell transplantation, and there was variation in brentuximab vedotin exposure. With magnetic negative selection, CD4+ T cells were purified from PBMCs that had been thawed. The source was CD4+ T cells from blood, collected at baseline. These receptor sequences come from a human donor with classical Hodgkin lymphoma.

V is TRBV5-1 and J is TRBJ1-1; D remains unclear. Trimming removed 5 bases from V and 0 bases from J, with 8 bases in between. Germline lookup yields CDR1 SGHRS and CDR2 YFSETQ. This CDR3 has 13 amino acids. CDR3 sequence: CASRAGMNTEAFF. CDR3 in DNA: TGCGCCAGCAGAGCGGGCATGAACACTGAAGCTTTCTTT.

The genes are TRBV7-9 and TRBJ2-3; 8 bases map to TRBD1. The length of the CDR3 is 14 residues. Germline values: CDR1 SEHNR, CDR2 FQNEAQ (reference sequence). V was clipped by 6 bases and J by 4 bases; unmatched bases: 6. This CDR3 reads CASREGQASDTQYF. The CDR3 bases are TGTGCCAGCAGGGAGGGACAGGCTTCAGATACGCAGTATTTT.

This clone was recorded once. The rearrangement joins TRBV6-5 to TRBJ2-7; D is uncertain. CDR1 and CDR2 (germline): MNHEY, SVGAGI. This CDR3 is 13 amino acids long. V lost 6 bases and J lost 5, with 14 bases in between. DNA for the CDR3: TGTGCCAGCAGCCCTCCCCTCCCAAACGAGCAGTACTTC. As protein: CASSPPLPNEQYF.

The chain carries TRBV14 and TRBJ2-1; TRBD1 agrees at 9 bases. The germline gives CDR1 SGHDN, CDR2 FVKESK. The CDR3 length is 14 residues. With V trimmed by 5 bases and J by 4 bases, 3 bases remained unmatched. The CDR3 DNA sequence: TGTGCCAGCAGCGGGACAGGGCCTTACAATGAGCAGTTCTTC. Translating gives CASSGTGPYNEQFF.

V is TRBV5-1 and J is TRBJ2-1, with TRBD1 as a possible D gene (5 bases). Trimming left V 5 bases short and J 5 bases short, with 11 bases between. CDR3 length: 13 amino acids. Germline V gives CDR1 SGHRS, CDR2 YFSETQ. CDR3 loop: CASSLETDNEQFF. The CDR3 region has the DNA TGCGCCAGCAGTTTAGAGACAGACAATGAGCAGTTCTTC.

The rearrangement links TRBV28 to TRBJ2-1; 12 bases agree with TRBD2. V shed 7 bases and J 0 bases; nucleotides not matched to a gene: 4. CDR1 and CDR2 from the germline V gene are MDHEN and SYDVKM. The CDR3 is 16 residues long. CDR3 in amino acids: CASTLTSGSSYNEQFF. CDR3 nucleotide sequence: TGTGCCAGCACTCTGACTAGCGGGAGCTCCTACAATGAGCAGTTCTTC. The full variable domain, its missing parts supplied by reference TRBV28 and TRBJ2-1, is DVKVTQSSRYLVKRTGEKVFLECVQDMDHENMFWYRQDPGLGLRLIYFSYDVKMKEKGDIPEGYSVSREKKERFSLILESASTNQTSMYLCASTLTSGSSYNEQFFGPGTRLTVL.

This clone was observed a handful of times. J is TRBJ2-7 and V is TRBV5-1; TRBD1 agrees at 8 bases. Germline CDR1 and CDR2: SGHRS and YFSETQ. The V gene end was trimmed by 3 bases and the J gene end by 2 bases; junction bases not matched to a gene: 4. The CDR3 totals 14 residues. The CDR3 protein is CASSYPGGAYEQYF. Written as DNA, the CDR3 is TGCGCCAGCAGCTACCCAGGGGGCGCCTACGAGCAGTACTTC.

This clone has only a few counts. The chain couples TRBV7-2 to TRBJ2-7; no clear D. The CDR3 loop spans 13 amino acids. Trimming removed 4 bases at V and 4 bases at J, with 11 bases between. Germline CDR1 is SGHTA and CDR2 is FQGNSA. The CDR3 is CASSSRVRYEQYF. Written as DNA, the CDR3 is TGTGCCAGCAGCTCTCGGGTGAGGTACGAGCAGTACTTC.

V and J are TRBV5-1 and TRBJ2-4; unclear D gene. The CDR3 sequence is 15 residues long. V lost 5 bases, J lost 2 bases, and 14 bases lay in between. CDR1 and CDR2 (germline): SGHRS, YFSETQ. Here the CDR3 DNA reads TGCGCCAGCAGTTCTACCGAGTGGCCCAAAAACATTCAGTACTTC. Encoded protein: CASSSTEWPKNIQYF.

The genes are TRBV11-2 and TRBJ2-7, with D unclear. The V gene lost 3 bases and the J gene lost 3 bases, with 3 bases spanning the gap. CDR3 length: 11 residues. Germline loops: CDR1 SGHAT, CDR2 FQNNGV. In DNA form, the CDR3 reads TGTGCCAGCAGCTTGGTCTACGAGCAGTACTTC. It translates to CASSLVYEQYF.

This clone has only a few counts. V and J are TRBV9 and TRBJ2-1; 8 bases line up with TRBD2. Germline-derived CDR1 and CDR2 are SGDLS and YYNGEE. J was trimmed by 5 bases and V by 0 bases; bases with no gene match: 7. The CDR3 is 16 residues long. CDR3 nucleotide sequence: TGTGCCAGCAGCGTAGTAGCGGGACGCTATCACAATGAGCAGTTCTTC. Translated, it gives CASSVVAGRYHNEQFF.

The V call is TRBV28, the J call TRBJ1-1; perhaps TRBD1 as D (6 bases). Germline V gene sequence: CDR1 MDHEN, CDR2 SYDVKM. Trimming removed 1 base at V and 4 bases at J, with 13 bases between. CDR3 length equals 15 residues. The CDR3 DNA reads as TGTGCCAGCAGTTTATCTACAGGGTTGGGCACTGAAGCTTTCTTT. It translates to CASSLSTGLGTEAFF. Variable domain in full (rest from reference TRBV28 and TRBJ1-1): DVKVTQSSRYLVKRTGEKVFLECVQDMDHENMFWYRQDPGLGLRLIYFSYDVKMKEKGDIPEGYSVSREKKERFSLILESASTNQTSMYLCASSLSTGLGTEAFFGQGTRLTVV.

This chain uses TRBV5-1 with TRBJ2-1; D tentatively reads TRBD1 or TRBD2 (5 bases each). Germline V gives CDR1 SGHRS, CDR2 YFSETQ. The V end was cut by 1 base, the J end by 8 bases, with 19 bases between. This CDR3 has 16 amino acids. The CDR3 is CASSLPGTPNSDEQFF. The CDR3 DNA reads TGCGCCAGCAGCTTGCCCGGGACGCCAAACTCGGATGAGCAGTTCTTC.

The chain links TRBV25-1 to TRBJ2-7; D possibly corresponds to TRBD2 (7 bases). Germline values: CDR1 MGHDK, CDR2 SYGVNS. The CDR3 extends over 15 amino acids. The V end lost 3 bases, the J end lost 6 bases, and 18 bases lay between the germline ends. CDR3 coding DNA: TGTGCCAGCAGTGAGTGGGGGCCCGAGCGGGGCGAGCAGTACTTC. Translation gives CASSEWGPERGEQYF.

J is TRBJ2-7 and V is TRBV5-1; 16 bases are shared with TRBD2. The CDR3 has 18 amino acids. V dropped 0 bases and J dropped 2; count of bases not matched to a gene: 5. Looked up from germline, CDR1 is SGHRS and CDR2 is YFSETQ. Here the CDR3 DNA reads TGCGCCAGCAGCTTGGCGGGACTAGCGGGAGGGCTGGCCTACGAGCAGTACTTC. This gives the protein CASSLAGLAGGLAYEQYF.

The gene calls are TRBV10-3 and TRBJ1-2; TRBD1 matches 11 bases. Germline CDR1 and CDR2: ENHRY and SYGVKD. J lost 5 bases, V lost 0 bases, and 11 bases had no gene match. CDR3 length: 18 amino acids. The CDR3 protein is CAISESGQGAAQAYGYTF. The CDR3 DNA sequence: TGTGCCATCAGTGAGTCTGGACAGGGGGCCGCCCAGGCGTATGGCTACACCTTC.